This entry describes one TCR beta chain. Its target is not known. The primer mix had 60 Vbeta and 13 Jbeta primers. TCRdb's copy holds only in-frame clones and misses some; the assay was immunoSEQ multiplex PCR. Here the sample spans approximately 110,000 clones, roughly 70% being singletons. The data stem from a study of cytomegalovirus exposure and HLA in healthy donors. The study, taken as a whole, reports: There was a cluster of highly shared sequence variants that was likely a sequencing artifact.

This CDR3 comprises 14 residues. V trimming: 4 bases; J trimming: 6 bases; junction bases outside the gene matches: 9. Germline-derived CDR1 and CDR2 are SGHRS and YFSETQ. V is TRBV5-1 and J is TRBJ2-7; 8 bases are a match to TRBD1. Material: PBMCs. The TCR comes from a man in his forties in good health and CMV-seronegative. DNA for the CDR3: TGCGCCAGCAGCCCACCCGGACAGGGTGGCGAGCAGTACTTC. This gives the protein CASSPPGQGGEQYF.